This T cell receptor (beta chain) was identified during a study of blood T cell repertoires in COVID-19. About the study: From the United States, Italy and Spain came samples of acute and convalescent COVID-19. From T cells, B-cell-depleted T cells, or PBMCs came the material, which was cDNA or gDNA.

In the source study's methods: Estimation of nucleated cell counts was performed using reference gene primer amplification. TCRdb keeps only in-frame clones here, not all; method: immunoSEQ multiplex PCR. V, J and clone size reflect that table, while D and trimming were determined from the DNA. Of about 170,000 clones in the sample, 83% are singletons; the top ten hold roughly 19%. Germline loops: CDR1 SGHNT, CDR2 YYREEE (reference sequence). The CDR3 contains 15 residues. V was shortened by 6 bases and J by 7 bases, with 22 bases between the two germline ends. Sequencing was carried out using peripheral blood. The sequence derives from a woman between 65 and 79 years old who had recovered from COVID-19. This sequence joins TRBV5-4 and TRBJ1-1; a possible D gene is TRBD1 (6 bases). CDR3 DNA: TGTGCCAGCACCGCCGCTGGGGGCCGCAAGGGTGAAGCTTTCTTT. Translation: CASTAAGGRKGEAFF.